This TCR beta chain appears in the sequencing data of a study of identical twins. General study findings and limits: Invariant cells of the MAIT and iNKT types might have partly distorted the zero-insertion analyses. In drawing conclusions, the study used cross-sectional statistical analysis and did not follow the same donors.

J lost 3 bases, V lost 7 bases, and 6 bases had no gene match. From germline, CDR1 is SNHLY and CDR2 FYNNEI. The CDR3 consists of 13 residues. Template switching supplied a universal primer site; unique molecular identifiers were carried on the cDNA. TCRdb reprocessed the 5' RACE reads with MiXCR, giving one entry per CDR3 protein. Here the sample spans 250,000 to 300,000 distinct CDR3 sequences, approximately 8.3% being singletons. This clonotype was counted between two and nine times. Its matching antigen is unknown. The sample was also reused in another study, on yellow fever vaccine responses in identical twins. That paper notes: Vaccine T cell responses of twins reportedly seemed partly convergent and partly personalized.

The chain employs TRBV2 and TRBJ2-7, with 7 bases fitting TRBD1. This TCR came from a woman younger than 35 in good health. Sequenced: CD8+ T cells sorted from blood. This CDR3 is CASTGTDNYEQYF. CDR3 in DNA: TGTGCCAGCACAGGGACAGACAACTACGAGCAGTACTTC.